Listed here are 32 T cell receptor beta chains from one sample, sequenced in a study of cytomegalovirus exposure and HLA in healthy donors. Vbeta (60) and Jbeta (13) primers were used in the PCR. Measured with immunoSEQ multiplex PCR; TCRdb has only the in-frame clones, and not every one. This table holds 100,000 to 150,000 clones, more than 60% found once. Material for sequencing was PBMCs. The origin of the receptors is a woman aged 50 to 60 in good health and CMV-seropositive.

This clone was counted a few times. The CDR3 nucleotides are TGTGCCAGCAGTGGTTTTGACAGTAATCAGCCCCAGCATTTT. Its translation is CASSGFDSNQPQHF. The V and J genes are TRBV2 and TRBJ1-5, with D maybe TRBD1 (5 bases). Trimming took 4 bases from V and 4 from J, leaving 11 bases between them. This CDR3 comprises 14 residues. CDR1 and CDR2 from the germline V gene are SNHLY and FYNNEI.

The chain joins TRBV19 to TRBJ2-5; perhaps TRBD1 as D (6 bases). Per germline, CDR1 LNHDA and CDR2 SQIVND (reference sequence). The CDR3 loop spans 14 amino acids. The V end lost 6 bases, the J end lost 2 bases, and 13 bases lay between the germline ends. The CDR3 DNA sequence: TGTGCCAGTAGCCGGACAGCCCTTCAAGAGACCCAGTACTTC. The encoded protein is CASSRTALQETQYF. Combining the CDR3 with reference TRBV19 and TRBJ2-5 gives the whole variable domain DGGITQSPKYLFRKEGQNVTLSCEQNLNHDAMYWYRQDPGQGLRLIYYSQIVNDFQKGDIAEGYSVSREKKESFPLTVTSAQKNPTAFYLCASSRTALQETQYFGPGTRLLVL.

This clone occurred a few times. The rearrangement joins TRBV28 to TRBJ1-5; possible D gene TRBD1, 5 bases. Trimming took off 3 bases at V and 14 bases at J, with 14 bases between the two ends. Germline V gene sequence: CDR1 MDHEN, CDR2 SYDVKM. The length of the CDR3 is 12 residues. The CDR3 DNA reads TGTGCCAGCAGTTTTGTATCGACAGCGAAGCATTTT. Amino acids: CASSFVSTAKHF.

V gene TRBV10-3 combines with J gene TRBJ2-3; D is perhaps TRBD2 (5 bases). Trimming took off 6 bases at V and 0 bases at J, with 10 bases between the two ends. CDR3 length: 14 amino acids. Germline CDR1 and CDR2: ENHRY and SYGVKD. For the CDR3, the DNA is TGTGCCATCAGACCGGGAATTAGCACAGATACGCAGTATTTT. This encodes CAIRPGISTDTQYF.

The chain couples TRBV4-3 to TRBJ2-3, with no clear D. In germline, CDR1 is LGHNA, CDR2 YSLEER. This CDR3 contains 14 residues. V dropped 0 bases and J dropped 2 bases, with 6 bases sitting between them. The CDR3 DNA reads as TGCGCCAGCAGCCAAGACACCTACACAGATACGCAGTATTTT. Protein sequence: CASSQDTYTDTQYF.

The V call is TRBV7-9, the J call TRBJ1-2; D is ambiguous. The V gene's germline CDR1 is SEHNR and CDR2 FQNEAQ (reference sequence). This CDR3 region has 12 residues. The V end lost 5 bases, the J end lost 6 bases, and 10 bases lay between the germline ends. The CDR3 sequence is CASSREGNGYTF. In DNA, the CDR3 is TGTGCCAGCAGCAGGGAGGGAAATGGCTACACCTTC.

The rearrangement links TRBV12-2 to TRBJ1-4; the table's D gene call, TRBD1, was not cross checked with the DNA. TRBV12-2 is a pseudogene locus. The CDR3 has 14 residues. The DNA of the CDR3 is TGTGCAAGTCGCTTAGGGCAGGGGAACGAAAAACTGTTTTTT. Translated, it gives CASRLGQGNEKLFF.

CDR3 in amino acids: CASSYSLRTGVSEQYF. CDR3 nucleotides: TGTGCCAGCAGTTACTCGTTACGGACAGGGGTATCCGAGCAGTACTTC. The J gene is TRBJ2-7, the V gene TRBV6-5; the match to TRBD1 covers 9 bases. CDR1 and CDR2 (germline): MNHEY, SVGAGI. J lost 6 bases, V lost 0 bases, and 9 bases had no gene match. CDR3 length: 16 amino acids.

The genes are TRBV21-1 and TRBJ1-5; the table calls TRBD1, which could not be checked here. TRBV21-1 is flagged as a pseudogene. There are 19 residues in the CDR3. Here the CDR3 DNA reads TGTGCCAGCAGCAAAAAGGGGGGGACAGGGAGGTGGGGCAATCAGCCCCAGCATTTT. Translated, it gives CASSKKGGTGRWGNQPQHF.

V is TRBV4-2 and J is TRBJ2-1; 11 bases align to TRBD2. The germline V gene encodes CDR1 LGHNA and CDR2 YNFKEQ. The CDR3 spans 15 residues. V gave up 1 base and J gave up 6 bases; unmatched junction bases: 2. The CDR3 region has the DNA TGTGCCAGCAGCCAAGGGACTAGCGGGCTCAATGAGCAGTTCTTC. Amino acids: CASSQGTSGLNEQFF.

The chain combines TRBV2 with TRBJ2-5; 8 nucleotides match TRBD2. V gave up 11 bases and J gave up 0 bases; unmatched junction bases: 5. The germline V gene encodes CDR1 SNHLY and CDR2 FYNNEI. The CDR3 is 13 amino acids. The CDR3 sequence is CAVSGGNQETQYF. CDR3 in DNA: TGTGCCGTCAGCGGGGGAAACCAAGAGACCCAGTACTTC.

The CDR3 DNA sequence: TGTGCCAGCTCACCATCCGGGGAAGGTTCACCCCTCCACTTT. Translating gives CASSPSGEGSPLHF. V gene TRBV18 combines with J gene TRBJ1-6; D remains unclear. The germline V gene has CDR1 KGHSH and CDR2 LQKENI. This CDR3 comprises 14 residues. The ends were cut back, 2 bases at V and 9 bases at J, with 11 bases in the middle.

This clone was recorded a few times. J is TRBJ2-7 and V is TRBV4-1, with 11 bases fitting TRBD2. CDR3 length: 16 residues. V lost 1 base, J lost 6 bases, and 8 bases stayed unmatched. Looked up from germline, CDR1 is MGHRA and CDR2 is YSYEKL. The CDR3 coding sequence is TGCGCCAGCAGCCAAGCTTCCGGGACTAGCGGCCTCGAGCAGTACTTC. It codes for CASSQASGTSGLEQYF.

CDR3 sequence reads: CASSQDGDSLNTEAFF. The CDR3 DNA follows: TGTGCCAGCAGCCAAGATGGGGACAGCTTGAACACTGAAGCTTTCTTT. The V call is TRBV4-2, the J call TRBJ1-1; 7 bases align to TRBD1. The J segment lost 0 bases and the V segment lost 0 bases, leaving 4 bases of the junction unmatched. The length of the CDR3 is 16 residues. Germline lookup yields CDR1 LGHNA and CDR2 YNFKEQ.

This clone was seen only a few times. This rearrangement joins TRBV27 to TRBJ1-2; 10 bases line up with TRBD1. The junction had 7 bases not matched to a gene; V was cut back by 8 bases and J by 1 base. The germline V gene has CDR1 MNHEY and CDR2 SMNVEV (reference sequence). This CDR3 has 15 amino acids. The CDR3 spells CASRRQGARNYGYTF. The CDR3 coding sequence is TGTGCCAGCCGACGACAGGGGGCGCGTAACTATGGCTACACCTTC.

CDR3 region: CSVVSVREVNEQFF. CDR3 nucleotides: TGCAGCGTTGTTTCGGTCAGGGAAGTGAATGAGCAGTTCTTC. The genes are TRBV29-1 and TRBJ2-1; tentatively, D is TRBD1 (5 bases). The V and J ends lost 4 bases and 7 bases respectively, with 17 bases between them. The CDR3 is 14 residues long. Germline values: CDR1 SQVTM, CDR2 ANQGSEA.

This chain connects TRBV11-3 to TRBJ2-7; 8 bases match TRBD1. Per germline, CDR1 SGHNT and CDR2 YENEEA. V lost 5 bases and J lost 1; bases outside the gene matches: 4. The CDR3 covers 14 residues. CDR3 DNA: TGTGCCAGCAGCCGGACAGGGAGGTCCTACGAGCAGTACTTC. This encodes CASSRTGRSYEQYF.

CDR3 amino acids: CAIQQGLIRTDTQYF. In nucleotides, the CDR3 is TGTGCCATCCAGCAGGGATTAATCCGCACAGATACGCAGTATTTT. The chain is built from TRBV10-3 and TRBJ2-3; D may be TRBD1 (5 bases). There are 15 residues in the CDR3. Per germline, CDR1 ENHRY and CDR2 SYGVKD. V was trimmed by 8 bases and J by 1 base, leaving 16 bases between them.

A few counts support this clone. The V gene is TRBV30, the J gene TRBJ2-1; 7 bases are shared with TRBD1. This CDR3 is 13 amino acids long. V lost 0 bases and J lost 9; bases outside the gene matches: 5. From germline, CDR1 is GTSNPN and CDR2 SVGIG (reference sequence). CDR3: CAWSVQGLREQFF. In nucleotides, the CDR3 is TGTGCCTGGAGTGTACAGGGGCTACGTGAGCAGTTCTTC.

This clone was seen a single time. The rearrangement uses TRBV6-5 and TRBJ2-7; weak D call: TRBD1 (5 bases). Germline V gives CDR1 MNHEY, CDR2 SVGAGI. The CDR3 sequence is 15 residues long. Trimming took off 2 bases at V and 3 bases at J, with 14 bases between the two ends. CDR3 nucleotide sequence: TGTGCCAGCAGTTACCGTTTTCAGGGAATCTACGAGCAGTACTTC. It codes for CASSYRFQGIYEQYF.

This chain links TRBV30 with TRBJ2-3, with 10 bases aligning to TRBD1. Germline-derived CDR1 and CDR2 are GTSNPN and SVGIG (reference sequence). This CDR3 has 15 residues. Trimming took 1 base from V and 5 from J; bases not matched to a gene: 6. CDR3 region: CAWSGGTGEGDTQYF. The CDR3 nucleotides read TGTGCCTGGAGTGGCGGGACAGGGGAGGGAGATACGCAGTATTTT.

This clone was observed a few times. The chain combines TRBV4-1 with TRBJ2-5, with D possibly being TRBD1 (6 bases). The CDR3 is made up of 14 amino acids. Trimming cost V 4 bases and J 2 bases, with 11 bases left between them. The germline V gene encodes CDR1 MGHRA and CDR2 YSYEKL. In nucleotides, the CDR3 is TGCGCCAGCAGCCGGCAACAGGGTCAAGAGACCCAGTACTTC. It specifies CASSRQQGQETQYF.

CDR3 coding DNA: TGCGCCAGCAGCTTGATGGAGACAGGGGCCACGCGGGAGCAGTTCTTC. Amino acids: CASSLMETGATREQFF. The chain recombines TRBV5-1 with TRBJ2-1; TRBD1 aligns across 8 bases. The germline CDR1 and CDR2 sequences are SGHRS and YFSETQ. V lost 1 base, J lost 10 bases, and 13 bases stayed unmatched. The length of the CDR3 is 16 residues.

The rearrangement links TRBV29-1 to TRBJ1-5; 11 nucleotides agree with TRBD1. Germline assignment: CDR1 SQVTM and CDR2 ANQGSEA. CDR3 size: 13 residues. With V trimmed by 6 bases and J by 6 bases, 4 bases remained unmatched. This CDR3 is CSVAGTGGQPQHF. The CDR3 nucleotides are TGCAGCGTGGCCGGGACAGGGGGTCAGCCCCAGCATTTT.

V is TRBV21-1 and J is TRBJ2-7; the DNA was not compared with TRBD1, the D call given in the table. TRBV21-1 is tagged as a pseudogene. CDR3 length: 12 amino acids. CDR3 in DNA: TGTGCCAGCCAGGGGGGACTTAACGAGCAGTACTTC. This codes for CASQGGLNEQYF.

This clone was counted only a few times. This chain connects TRBV4-1 to TRBJ1-4; the D gene is possibly TRBD1 (5 bases). The CDR3 length is 13 residues. V lost 0 bases to trimming and J lost 10 bases, with 9 bases between them. Germline lookup yields CDR1 MGHRA and CDR2 YSYEKL. Written as DNA, the CDR3 is TGCGCCAGCAGCCAAGATCAGGGAGGAAAACTGTTTTTT. Its translation is CASSQDQGGKLFF.

V gene TRBV19 combines with J gene TRBJ2-7; 8 positions match TRBD1. CDR1 LNHDA and CDR2 SQIVND come from the germline V gene (reference sequence). With 4 bases clipped from V and 4 bases from J, the junction kept 6 bases outside the gene matches. The CDR3 is 14 residues long. CDR3 loop: CASSNRDRWYEQYF. The DNA for the CDR3 is TGTGCCAGTAGTAACCGGGACAGGTGGTACGAGCAGTACTTC.

CDR3 protein: CASASTVSSYNEQFF. The CDR3 nucleotides are TGCGCCAGCGCGTCGACAGTGAGCTCCTACAATGAGCAGTTCTTC. The chain recombines TRBV5-1 with TRBJ2-1; the D gene is possibly TRBD1 (5 bases). Germline lookup yields CDR1 SGHRS and CDR2 YFSETQ. The CDR3 covers 15 residues. Between the trimmed V and J ends, which lost 7 bases and 0 bases, there was a span of 14 bases. Looking up the rest from reference TRBV5-1 and TRBJ2-1 gives the full variable domain: KAGVTQTPRYLIKTRGQQVTLSCSPISGHRSVSWYQQTPGQGLQFLFEYFSETQRNKGNFPGRFSGRQFSNSRSEMNVSTLELGDSALYLCASASTVSSYNEQFFGPGTRLTVL.

V gene TRBV4-1 combines with J gene TRBJ2-1, with a weak D call TRBD2 (6 bases). This CDR3 is built from 17 residues. Germline values: CDR1 MGHRA, CDR2 YSYEKL. Trimming removed 0 bases at V and 0 bases at J, with 12 bases between. The CDR3 sequence is CASSQEGSGRSYNEQFF. CDR3 in DNA: TGCGCCAGCAGCCAAGAGGGCAGCGGGCGCTCCTACAATGAGCAGTTCTTC.

This chain links TRBV9 with TRBJ1-5, with TRBD1 as a possible D gene (5 bases). CDR1 is SGDLS, CDR2 YYNGEE, per germline. V dropped 0 bases and J dropped 4 bases, with 11 bases sitting between them. The CDR3 is 15 amino acids. DNA for the CDR3: TGTGCCAGCAGCGTAGGCGGGGGAGGTAATCAGCCCCAGCATTTT. Residues: CASSVGGGGNQPQHF. Full variable domain (missing parts from reference TRBV9 and TRBJ1-5): DSGVTQTPKHLITATGQRVTLRCSPRSGDLSVYWYQQSLDQGLQFLIQYYNGEERAKGNILERFSAQQFPDLHSELNLSSLELGDSALYFCASSVGGGGNQPQHFGDGTRLSIL.

V usage is TRBV11-1 and J usage is TRBJ1-4, with 9 bases fitting TRBD1. The CDR3 spans 14 residues. CDR1 and CDR2 from the germline V gene are SGHAT and FQDESV (reference sequence). V shed 5 bases and J 6 bases; nucleotides not matched to a gene: 4. CDR3 in amino acids: CASSRTGEDEKLFF. The CDR3 DNA is TGTGCCAGCAGCCGGACAGGGGAGGATGAAAAACTGTTTTTT.

The chain uses TRBV11-2 and TRBJ2-7; D not resolved. Deletions cut 2 bases from V and 6 bases from J, with 8 bases between. The CDR3 runs 12 residues. Per germline, CDR1 SGHAT and CDR2 FQNNGV. The CDR3 region is CASSLSGPEQYF. The CDR3 nucleotides are TGTGCCAGCAGCTTAAGTGGGCCCGAGCAGTACTTC.